Reported below is one T cell receptor beta chain. Its antigen has not been determined. Nothing much larger sits one base from this clone, and base qualities are not available. From alopecia areata patients, peripheral blood was collected along with lesional scalp punch biopsies. PBMCs were isolated by density centrifugation and stained for CD3, CD4 and CD8, after which CD4+ and CD8+ T cells were sorted on a FACSAria. Untreated alopecia areata patients were recruited as part of a multicenter biomarker study. For about five biomarker-study patients, blood CD8+ T cells were further sorted into NKG2D-low and NKG2D-high fractions. The sample originates from a study of CD8+ T cells in alopecia areata (dated by TCRdb to the late 2010s). General notes on the study: To study T cell clonal expansion in alopecia areata, the researchers applied high-throughput TCRbeta sequencing to both the C3H/HeJ mouse model and human patients. On the human side, TCRbeta sequencing was run on scalp tissue and on sorted CD4+ and CD8+ peripheral blood T cells from healthy controls and from alopecia areata patients with either patchy or totalis/universalis disease. Scalp clonality was compared among normal scalp (n=4), patchy alopecia areata scalp (n=8), and alopecia totalis/universalis scalp (n=8). Amplification of TCRbeta CDR3 regions was done by immunoSEQ multiplex PCR using 35 Vbeta forward primers and 13 Jbeta reverse primers. The RNA source kit depended on sample type: the PAXgene miRNA kit for fixed scalp, the miRNeasy kit for PBMCs, and the RNeasy kit for mouse skin. The research as a whole found: Unlike mouse skin, which is dominated by gammadelta T cells, normal human skin has resident alphabeta T cells that are also sequenced, and this complicates analysis of the scalp TCR repertoire. Shared TCR sequences between patients were less evident than in mice, which may be partly attributable to HLA diversity in the patient population. Higher clonality and more expanded CD8+ clones were observed in lesional scalp than in normal scalp, particularly in alopecia totalis/universalis, a finding suggestive of antigenic drive.

Sequences MNHEY (CDR1) and SMNVEV (CDR2) are obtained from the germline V gene (reference sequence). The CDR3 has 13 amino acids, counting the end cysteine and phenylalanine. The DNA shown is the 39-base CDR3, in frame from base 1. The V and J ends are trimmed by 2 bases and 1 base, leaving 5 bases between them. The library came from the immunoSEQ multiplex PCR assay. To provide template for TCR sequencing, every sample had RNA extracted and reverse transcribed into cDNA. First-strand cDNA was synthesized using SuperScript III with a 2:1 mix of oligo-dT and random hexamers. Amplification bias was assessed with a synthetic immune receptor repertoire, and residual bias was removed computationally. As for how the authors treated the data: Raw reads were preprocessed for error removal, and CDR3 was defined according to IMGT conventions as running from the conserved cysteine to phenylalanine. Clonality was computed by normalizing Shannon entropy by log2 of the number of productive unique TCRs and subtracting the result from 1. Whether scalp clones were CD4 or CD8 was inferred by matching scalp TCRbeta sequences against CD4 and CD8 repertoires sorted from blood. TCRdb took this table from immuneACCESS and kept in-frame rearrangements with V and J called. Such tables lack part of the clones; where checked against another copy, unresolved V genes explain under half of the gap, and the rest is unexplained. For V, J and clone size, that table is used; D and trimming come from the DNA. This sample gives about 30,000 clones in total; less than 65% of them show up just once. The ten largest make up more than 15% of the sample.

Input material: NKG2D-high CD8+ T cells sorted from blood. The cell subset or site label here, explained by the study, means: sorted CD8+ NKG2D-high blood T cells. This sequence was found in a human donor with alopecia areata. The chain was built from TRBV27 and TRBJ1-1; 5 matching bases give a weak D call of TRBD1. CDR3 reads: CASSLRGNTEAFF. The nucleotide sequence reads TGTGCCAGCAGTTTAAGGGGGAACACTGAAGCTTTCTTT.